This record looks at one T cell receptor (beta chain) sequence and its context. These data come from a study of blood T cell repertoires in COVID-19. On the study more broadly: Spain, Italy and the United States supplied samples that represented acute and convalescent COVID-19. The analysed material was cDNA or gDNA that came from T cells, B-cell-depleted T cells, or PBMCs.

Per the original data handling: Researchers report that nucleated cell counts were estimated from reference gene primer amplification. Assay: immunoSEQ multiplex PCR; the TCRdb copy retains only in-frame clones and omits some. That table is the source of V, J and clone size, and D and trimming were worked out from the DNA. This sample yields some 180,000 clones, of which about four fifths are seen a single time; 2% to 2.5% belongs to the top ten. The V and J ends lost 2 bases and 1 base respectively, with 14 bases between them. Germline V gives CDR1 KGHSH, CDR2 LQKENI. This CDR3 region has 16 residues.

This receptor was taken from a woman of 80 years or more with acute or convalescent COVID-19. The rearrangement links TRBV18 to TRBJ1-1, with D possibly being TRBD1 (6 bases). The source material was peripheral blood. As DNA, the CDR3 is TGTGCCAGCTCACCAATCTCGGCAGGGGAGAACACTGAAGCTTTCTTT. Amino acid sequence: CASSPISAGENTEAFF.